One and the same sample provided the 22 T cell receptor beta chains below, sequenced in a study of T cells in localized non-small cell lung cancer (dated by TCRdb to the early 2020s). Receptor libraries were prepared by the immunoSEQ multiplex PCR assay. What TCRdb holds here is the immuneACCESS table cut down to in-frame rearrangements. Part of the clones is not present; checked against another copy, under half of the missing clones reflect an unresolved V gene, and the others are unexplained. In this sample the table shows about 27,000 clones, 75% to 90% of which occur a single time. The ten largest make up 3.5% to 5% of the sample. Source: peripheral blood, taken before any cancer treatment. These receptors all come from a woman aged 40-69 years with stage I lung adenocarcinoma.

V usage is TRBV18 and J usage is TRBJ2-7, with 8 positions matching TRBD2. V lost 4 bases to trimming and J lost 0 bases; unmatched junction nucleotides: 11. CDR3 size: 17 residues. Germline-derived CDR1 and CDR2 are KGHSH and LQKENI. CDR3 region: CASSRSASGSSSYEQYF. As DNA, the CDR3 is TGTGCCAGCTCACGGTCGGCTAGCGGGTCGAGCTCCTACGAGCAGTACTTC.

This clone has just a few counts. The rearrangement uses TRBV5-6 and TRBJ2-3; 7 nucleotides match TRBD2. V lost 2 bases to trimming and J lost 8 bases; unmatched junction nucleotides: 17. Germline CDR1 SGHDT, CDR2 YYEEEE. The CDR3 covers 17 residues. CDR3 coding DNA: TGTGCCAGCAGCTTCATATTACTAGCGCGGGACGTAGGTACGCAGTATTTT. Protein product: CASSFILLARDVGTQYF.

V and J are TRBV5-6 and TRBJ2-1; perhaps TRBD2 as D (6 bases). The CDR3 is 18 amino acids. Per germline, CDR1 SGHDT and CDR2 YYEEEE. V lost 0 bases, J lost 5 bases, and 21 bases lay in between. As DNA, the CDR3 is TGTGCCAGCAGCTTGGAGGTGGATCGGCTAGCGAGGAACAATGAGCAGTTCTTC. Residues: CASSLEVDRLARNNEQFF.

This clone was observed once. The chain couples TRBV6-1 to TRBJ2-7; tentative D call: TRBD1 (6 bases). Germline lookup yields CDR1 MNHNS and CDR2 SASEGT. Trimming removed 7 bases at V and 6 bases at J, with 16 bases between. This CDR3 region has 13 residues. For the CDR3, the DNA is TGTGCCAGCAACCGGGACAAACCCAGCGAGCAGTACTTC. The encoded protein is CASNRDKPSEQYF.

V and J are TRBV7-8 and TRBJ1-3; tentatively, D is TRBD1 (5 bases). From germline, CDR1 is SGHVS and CDR2 FQNEAQ. The germline V and J ends were trimmed by 1 base and 0 bases, with 7 bases remaining between them. The CDR3 spans 15 residues. CDR3 bases: TGTGCCAGCAGCTTAGGACAGAACTCTGGAAACACCATATATTTT. It is translated as CASSLGQNSGNTIYF.

This clone was found a few times. V is TRBV6-6 and J is TRBJ1-2; no reliable D call. The CDR3 extends over 15 amino acids. V lost 6 bases and J 8 bases, leaving 22 bases between the germline ends. Looked up from germline, CDR1 is MNHNY and CDR2 is SVGAGI (reference sequence). CDR3 sequence reads: CASSYVPQVGDGYTF. The CDR3 bases are TGTGCCAGCAGCTACGTGCCTCAAGTGGGTGACGGCTACACCTTC.

This chain connects TRBV7-2 to TRBJ2-1, with 9 bases that match TRBD2. The CDR3 loop spans 16 amino acids. Germline trimming cut 2 bases from V and 0 bases from J; bases unmatched to any gene: 2. The germline CDR1 and CDR2 sequences are SGHTA and FQGNSA. CDR3 DNA sequence: TGTGCCAGCAGCTTAATAGCGGGGGTCTCCTACAATGAGCAGTTCTTC. This encodes CASSLIAGVSYNEQFF.

This rearrangement joins TRBV27 to TRBJ2-2; 9 nucleotides agree with TRBD1. The CDR3 loop spans 16 amino acids. Germline CDR1 MNHEY, CDR2 SMNVEV (reference sequence). V lost 4 bases, J lost 0 bases, and 3 bases stayed unmatched. The CDR3, as DNA: TGTGCCAGCAGTTGGGGGACAGGGTCGAACACCGGGGAGCTGTTTTTT. It yields the protein CASSWGTGSNTGELFF.

The gene calls are TRBV15 and TRBJ1-5; tentatively, D is TRBD1 (6 bases). Germline lookup yields CDR1 LNHNV and CDR2 YYDKDF (reference sequence). The CDR3 runs to 19 residues. Trimming left V 3 bases short and J 6 bases short, with 27 bases between. CDR3 bases: TGTGCCACCAGCAGGGAGACCGACAAACAGGGTTTGCAAGGTCAGCCCCAGCATTTT. It encodes CATSRETDKQGLQGQPQHF.

V usage is TRBV7-9 and J usage is TRBJ2-3; no clear D. Germline assignment: CDR1 SEHNR and CDR2 FQNEAQ (reference sequence). This CDR3 is 14 amino acids long. Deletions cut 1 base from V and 5 bases from J, with 10 bases between. CDR3 in DNA: TGTGCCAGCAGCTTAGATGGTGGGGTAGATACGCAGTATTTT. Encoded protein: CASSLDGGVDTQYF.

Comments on this clone: A much more abundant neighbour one base away suggests this may be a read error. The chain employs TRBV29-1 and TRBJ2-2; 7 bases map to TRBD2. The CDR3 covers 12 residues. CDR1 SQVTM and CDR2 ANQGSEA come from the germline V gene. Trimming at V came to 3 bases and at J to 6 bases, leaving 1 base not matched to a gene. DNA of the CDR3: TGCAGCGTTGACCGGGGGGCCGGGGAGCTGTTTTTT. Protein sequence: CSVDRGAGELFF.

The chain is built from TRBV10-3 and TRBJ2-3; 9 bases line up with TRBD2. The CDR3 runs to 18 residues. The germline gives CDR1 ENHRY, CDR2 SYGVKD. V lost 0 bases, J lost 5 bases, and 12 bases stayed unmatched. CDR3 amino acids: CAISESIGEAGGLDTQYF. The CDR3 bases are TGTGCCATCAGTGAGTCGATCGGGGAAGCGGGGGGCCTAGATACGCAGTATTTT.

This clone has just one count. This chain uses TRBV5-4 with TRBJ2-3; D is possibly TRBD1 or TRBD2 (5 bases each). Per germline, CDR1 SGHNT and CDR2 YYREEE (reference sequence). The CDR3 has 14 residues. V was trimmed by 7 bases and J by 9 bases, leaving 21 bases between them. The chain's CDR3 is CASAYESGWDTQYF. The CDR3 DNA reads TGTGCCAGCGCCTACGAGTCAGGGTGGGACACGCAGTATTTT.

The rearrangement uses TRBV19 and TRBJ2-3, with 8 positions matching TRBD1. Germline CDR1 and CDR2: LNHDA and SQIVND (reference sequence). The V gene end was trimmed by 3 bases and the J gene end by 1 base; junction bases not matched to a gene: 3. The CDR3 has 15 amino acids. The CDR3 nucleotides are TGTGCCAGTAGTATCGAGACAGGGGGCACAGATACGCAGTATTTT. Translated, it gives CASSIETGGTDTQYF.

V is TRBV7-9 and J is TRBJ2-5; D not certain. This CDR3 spans 13 amino acids. Trimming shortened V by 4 bases and J by 5 bases, and 11 bases separated the two germline ends. CDR1 and CDR2 (germline): SEHNR, FQNEAQ (reference sequence). CDR3 DNA sequence: TGTGCCAGCAGCTCAACCAGGTGGGAGACCCAGTACTTC. This gives the protein CASSSTRWETQYF.

The chain links TRBV7-2 to TRBJ1-1; D uncertain. Per germline, CDR1 SGHTA and CDR2 FQGNSA. The CDR3 is made up of 14 amino acids. Trimming removed 1 base from V and 5 bases from J, with 11 bases in between. CDR3 DNA: TGTGCCAGCAGCTTAGGTGGGGAGATGACTGAAGCTTTCTTT. It yields the protein CASSLGGEMTEAFF.

This rearrangement joins TRBV7-9 to TRBJ2-2; D possibly uses TRBD1 or TRBD2 (6 bases each). V was shortened by 2 bases and J by 4 bases, with 23 bases between the two germline ends. The CDR3 spans 19 residues. The V gene's germline CDR1 is SEHNR and CDR2 FQNEAQ (reference sequence). The CDR3: CASSLRRGVNREVTGELFF. As DNA, the CDR3 is TGTGCCAGCAGCTTAAGGAGGGGGGTCAACAGGGAAGTCACCGGGGAGCTGTTTTTT.

The rearrangement links TRBV2 to TRBJ1-2, with 7 bases aligning to TRBD1. V gave up 7 bases and J gave up 7 bases; unmatched junction bases: 6. Germline values: CDR1 SNHLY, CDR2 FYNNEI. The CDR3 loop spans 12 amino acids. CDR3 sequence reads: CASKQGLLGYTF. In DNA, the CDR3 is TGTGCCAGCAAACAGGGGCTACTTGGCTACACCTTC. Full variable domain (rest looked up from reference TRBV2 and TRBJ1-2): EPEVTQTPSHQVTQMGQEVILRCVPISNHLYFYWYRQILGQKVEFLVSFYNNEISEKSEIFDDQFSVERPDGSNFTLKIRSTKLEDSAMYFCASKQGLLGYTFGSGTRLTVV.

The V and J genes are TRBV19 and TRBJ2-7; D is unresolved. CDR3 length equals 13 residues. V was pared by 2 bases and J by 6 bases, with 11 bases between. Germline V lookup: CDR1 LNHDA, CDR2 SQIVND (reference sequence). CDR3 sequence: CASSIRAEGEQYF. In DNA form, the CDR3 reads TGTGCCAGTAGTATACGGGCAGAAGGCGAGCAGTACTTC.

This clone appeared once. The chain couples TRBV5-1 to TRBJ2-5, with 11 bases aligning to TRBD2. Per the germline V gene, CDR1 is SGHRS and CDR2 is YFSETQ. With V trimmed by 3 bases and J by 2 bases, 6 bases remained unmatched. The CDR3 covers 16 residues. CDR3 in DNA: TGCGCCAGCAGCTCTACGGGGACTAGCGGACAAGAGACCCAGTACTTC. The encoded protein is CASSSTGTSGQETQYF.

This clone was found once. The V call is TRBV10-2, the J call TRBJ2-3; D not certain. Germline lookup yields CDR1 WSHSY and CDR2 SAAADI. This CDR3 spans 11 amino acids. V was clipped by 3 bases and J by 6 bases, with 4 bases between them. The CDR3 region has the DNA TGCGCCAGCAGTGAACTCGATACGCAGTATTTT. This translates into CASSELDTQYF.

This rearrangement joins TRBV5-1 to TRBJ2-7; unclear D gene. Germline assignment: CDR1 SGHRS and CDR2 YFSETQ. Deletions cut 0 bases from V and 3 bases from J, with 16 bases between. This CDR3 is built from 16 residues. The CDR3 is CASSLAAPNSDYEQYF. CDR3 nucleotide sequence: TGCGCCAGCAGCTTGGCCGCACCTAACTCTGACTACGAGCAGTACTTC.